This T cell receptor (beta chain) was found in a study of T cells after yellow fever vaccination. Study observations and caveats: Researchers cautioned that FACS-sorted repertoires could harbor abundant clonotypes contaminating from the bulk population. Once the booster was given, most primary-vaccination clones reappeared, at just over 95% for CD4 and more than 85% for CD8. Clonotypes found in both CD4 and CD8 compartments made up a small share.

This clonotype was picked up a small number of times. What it recognizes is unknown. The CDR3 extends over 13 amino acids. Trimming removed 2 bases at V and 7 bases at J, with 9 bases between. Germline-derived CDR1 and CDR2 are SGHKS and YYEKEE (reference sequence). TCR cDNA, made by 5'RACE template switching, carried an added universal primer site and UMIs. One entry per CDR3 protein results from TCRdb running MiXCR on the 5' RACE reads. The table records fewer than 400,000 distinct CDR3 sequences, about 10% of them present only once. This sequence joins TRBV5-5 and TRBJ1-4, with D possibly being TRBD1 (5 bases). This material consisted of CD4+ T cells sorted from PBMCs, taken 45 days after the yellow fever booster vaccination. The sequence derives from a man aged 18-30 years who received the YFV17D yellow fever vaccine. CDR3 in DNA: TGTGCCAGCAGCTTTTGGAGGGGTGAAAAACTGTTTTTT. It translates to CASSFWRGEKLFF.